The T cell receptor (beta chain) described here comes from a study of sequential checkpoint blockade in melanoma. Generated by immunoSEQ multiplex PCR, the TCRdb table keeps only in-frame clones and is missing some. The sample includes roughly 20,000 clones, approximately 80% of them seen just once. The treatment was: randomized to nivolumab then ipilimumab (arm A) or the reverse (arm B). CDR3 length: 14 amino acids. Trimming removed 2 bases from V and 3 bases from J, with 11 bases in between. Per the germline V gene, CDR1 is SGHRS and CDR2 is YFSETQ. The receptor was isolated from a human donor with melanoma. This chain links TRBV5-1 with TRBJ1-2, with a possible D match to TRBD1 (6 bases). The source material was CD8+ T cells sorted from blood (inferred from file names), sampled from a patient given nivolumab and ipilimumab in sequence. The CDR3 loop is CASSFTGSDYGYTF. CDR3 nucleotide sequence: TGCGCCAGCAGCTTCACAGGGTCTGACTATGGCTACACCTTC. Supplemented by reference TRBV5-1 and TRBJ1-2, the full variable domain reads KAGVTQTPRYLIKTRGQQVTLSCSPISGHRSVSWYQQTPGQGLQFLFEYFSETQRNKGNFPGRFSGRQFSNSRSEMNVSTLELGDSALYLCASSFTGSDYGYTFGSGTRLTVV.